This TCR beta chain was documented in a study of blood T cells in healthy people across ages. Study-wide findings and caveats: Diversity was higher, and naive CD4+ cells more numerous, in long-lived donors than in aged donors. Expanded clonotype shifts may have been confounded, as the donors had an unknown CMV status.

The donors, aged roughly 6 to 95, were healthy Caucasians from Russia. A second about 6 to 12 cycle PCR used barcoded and J-beta primers. TCRdb fed the 5' RACE reads into MiXCR, producing one record per CDR3 protein. Of more than 800,000 distinct CDR3 sequences listed, around 43% are singletons. The CDR3 spans 18 residues. J gave up 4 bases and V 2 bases, and 11 bases lay outside the gene matches. Germline V lookup: CDR1 SGHVS, CDR2 FQNEAQ. Concerning this clonotype itself: Its antigen is still unknown.

This TCR was sampled from a woman aged 60-70 years in good health. This sequence joins TRBV7-8 and TRBJ2-6, with TRBD1 matching 7 bases. The source material was blood. CDR3 protein: CASSLLTGRLSGANVLTF. DNA of the CDR3: TGTGCCAGCAGCTTACTGACAGGGCGCCTTAGCGGGGCCAACGTCCTGACTTTC.